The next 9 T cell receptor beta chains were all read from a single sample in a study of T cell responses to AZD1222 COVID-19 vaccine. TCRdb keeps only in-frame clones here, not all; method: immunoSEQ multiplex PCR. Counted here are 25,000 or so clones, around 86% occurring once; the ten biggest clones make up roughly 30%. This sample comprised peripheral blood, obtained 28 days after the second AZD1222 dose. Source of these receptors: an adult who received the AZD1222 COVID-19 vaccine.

The CDR3: CASSIDRDWRQPQHF. The CDR3 DNA follows: TGTGCCAGTAGTATAGATCGGGATTGGAGACAGCCCCAGCATTTT. This chain joins TRBV19 and TRBJ1-5; no definite D call. V lost 0 bases and J lost 7, with 13 bases in between. The V gene's germline CDR1 is LNHDA and CDR2 SQIVND (reference sequence). This CDR3 region has 15 residues. The variable domain in full, completed from reference TRBV19 and TRBJ1-5, reads DGGITQSPKYLFRKEGQNVTLSCEQNLNHDAMYWYRQDPGQGLRLIYYSQIVNDFQKGDIAEGYSVSREKKESFPLTVTSAQKNPTAFYLCASSIDRDWRQPQHFGDGTRLSIL.

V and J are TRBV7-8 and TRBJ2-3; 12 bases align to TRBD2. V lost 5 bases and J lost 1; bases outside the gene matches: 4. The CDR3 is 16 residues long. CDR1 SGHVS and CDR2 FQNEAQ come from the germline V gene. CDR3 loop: CASSTRLAGGTDTQYF. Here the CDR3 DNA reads TGTGCCAGCAGCACAAGACTAGCGGGAGGCACAGATACGCAGTATTTT.

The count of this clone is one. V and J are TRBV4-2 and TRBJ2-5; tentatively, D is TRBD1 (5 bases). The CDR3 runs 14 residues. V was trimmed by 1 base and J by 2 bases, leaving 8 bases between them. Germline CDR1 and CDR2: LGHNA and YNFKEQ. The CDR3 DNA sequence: TGTGCCAGCAGCCAAGGGACACCTCAAGAGACCCAGTACTTC. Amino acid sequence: CASSQGTPQETQYF.

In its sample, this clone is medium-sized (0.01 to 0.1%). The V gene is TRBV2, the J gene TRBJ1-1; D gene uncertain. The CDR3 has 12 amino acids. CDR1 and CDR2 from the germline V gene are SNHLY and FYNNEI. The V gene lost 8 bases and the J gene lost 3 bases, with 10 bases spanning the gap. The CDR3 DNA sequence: TGTGCCAGCGGAACTGACTACACTGAAGCTTTCTTT. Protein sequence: CASGTDYTEAFF.

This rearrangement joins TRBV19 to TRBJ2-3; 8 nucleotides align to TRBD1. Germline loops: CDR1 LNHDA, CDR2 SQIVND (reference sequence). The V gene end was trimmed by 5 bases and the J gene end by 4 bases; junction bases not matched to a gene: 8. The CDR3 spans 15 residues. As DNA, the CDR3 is TGTGCCAGTAGTCCCCAGGGGACAGGCGCAGATACGCAGTATTTT. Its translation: CASSPQGTGADTQYF.

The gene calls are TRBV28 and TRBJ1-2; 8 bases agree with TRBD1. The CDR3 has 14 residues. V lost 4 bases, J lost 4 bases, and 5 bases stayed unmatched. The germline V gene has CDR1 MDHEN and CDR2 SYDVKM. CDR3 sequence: CASSSADRVYGYTF. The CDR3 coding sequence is TGTGCCAGCAGTTCCGCGGACAGGGTCTATGGCTACACCTTC.

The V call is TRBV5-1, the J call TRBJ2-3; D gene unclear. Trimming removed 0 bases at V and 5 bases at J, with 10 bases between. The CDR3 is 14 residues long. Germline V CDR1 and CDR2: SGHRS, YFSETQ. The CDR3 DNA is TGCGCCAGCAGCTTGGGTGGGGTGAAAGATACGCAGTATTTT. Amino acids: CASSLGGVKDTQYF. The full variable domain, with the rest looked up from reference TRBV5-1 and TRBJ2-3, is KAGVTQTPRYLIKTRGQQVTLSCSPISGHRSVSWYQQTPGQGLQFLFEYFSETQRNKGNFPGRFSGRQFSNSRSEMNVSTLELGDSALYLCASSLGGVKDTQYFGPGTRLTVL.

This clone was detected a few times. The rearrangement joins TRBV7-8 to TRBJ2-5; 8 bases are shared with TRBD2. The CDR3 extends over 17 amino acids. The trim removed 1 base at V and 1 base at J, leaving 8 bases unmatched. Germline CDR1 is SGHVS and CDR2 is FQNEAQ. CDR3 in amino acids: CASSLGLAPGGQETQYF. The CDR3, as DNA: TGTGCCAGCAGCTTAGGACTAGCGCCCGGCGGCCAAGAGACCCAGTACTTC.

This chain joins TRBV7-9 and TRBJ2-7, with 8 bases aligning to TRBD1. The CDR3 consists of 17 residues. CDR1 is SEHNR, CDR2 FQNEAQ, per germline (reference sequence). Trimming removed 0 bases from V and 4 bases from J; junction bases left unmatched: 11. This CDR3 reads CASSLAPWTGKGYEQYF. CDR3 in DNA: TGTGCCAGCAGCTTAGCGCCTTGGACAGGGAAAGGGTACGAGCAGTACTTC.